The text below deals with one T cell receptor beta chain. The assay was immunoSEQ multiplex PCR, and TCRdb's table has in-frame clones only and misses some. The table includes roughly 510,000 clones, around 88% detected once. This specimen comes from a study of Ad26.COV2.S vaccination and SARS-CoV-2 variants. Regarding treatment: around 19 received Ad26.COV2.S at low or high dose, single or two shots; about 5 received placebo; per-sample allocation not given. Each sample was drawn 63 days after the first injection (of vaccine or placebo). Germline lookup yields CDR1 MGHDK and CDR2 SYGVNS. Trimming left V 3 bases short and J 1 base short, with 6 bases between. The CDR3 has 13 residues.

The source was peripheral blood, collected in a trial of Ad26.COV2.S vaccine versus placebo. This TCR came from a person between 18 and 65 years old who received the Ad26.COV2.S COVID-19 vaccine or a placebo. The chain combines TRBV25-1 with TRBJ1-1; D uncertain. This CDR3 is CASSEFSNTEAFF. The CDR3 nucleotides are TGTGCCAGCAGTGAGTTCTCGAACACTGAAGCTTTCTTT.